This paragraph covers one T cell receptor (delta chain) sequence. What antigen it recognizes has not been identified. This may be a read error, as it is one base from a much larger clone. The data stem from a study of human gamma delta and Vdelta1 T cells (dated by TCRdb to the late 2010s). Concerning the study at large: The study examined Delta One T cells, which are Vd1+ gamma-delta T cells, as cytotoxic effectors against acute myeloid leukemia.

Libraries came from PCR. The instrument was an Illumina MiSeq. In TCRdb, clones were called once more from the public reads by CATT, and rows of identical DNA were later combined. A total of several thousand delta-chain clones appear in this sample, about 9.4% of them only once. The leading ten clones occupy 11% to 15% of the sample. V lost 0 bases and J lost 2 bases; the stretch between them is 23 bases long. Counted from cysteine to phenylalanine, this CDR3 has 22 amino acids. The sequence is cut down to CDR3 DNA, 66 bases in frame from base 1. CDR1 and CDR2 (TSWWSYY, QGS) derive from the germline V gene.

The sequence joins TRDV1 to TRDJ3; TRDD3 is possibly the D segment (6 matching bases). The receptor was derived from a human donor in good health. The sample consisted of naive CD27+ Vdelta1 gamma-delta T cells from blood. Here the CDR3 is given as CALGELGRWGASEAWDTRQMFF. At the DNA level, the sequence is TGTGCTCTTGGGGAACTGGGACGATGGGGGGCCTCCGAAGCCTGGGACACCCGACAGATGTTTTTC.